This T cell receptor (beta chain) was recovered during a study of blood T cell repertoires in COVID-19. As processed by the authors: How many nucleated cells were present was estimated from reference gene primer amplification. Assay used: immunoSEQ multiplex PCR; TCRdb lists only in-frame clones, some missing. V and J calls and clone size are given by that table; D and trimming were obtained from the DNA. This sample yields roughly 200,000 clones, of which 80% to 90% are seen a single time; around 18% belongs to the top ten. This clone was seen a handful of times. This receptor was identified in a woman older than 75 with active or convalescent COVID-19. The sequenced sample consisted of peripheral blood.

Written as DNA, the CDR3 is TGTGCCAGCAGCCCTCCACAGGGAAACTATGGCTACACCTTC. Translating gives CASSPPQGNYGYTF. The chain carries TRBV28 and TRBJ1-2, with D possibly matching TRBD1 (6 bases). Germline values: CDR1 MDHEN, CDR2 SYDVKM. Trimming cost V 6 bases and J 2 bases, with 13 bases left between them. The CDR3 covers 14 residues.